This T cell receptor (beta chain) derives from a study of long-term antiretroviral therapy in people with HIV. The V gene's germline CDR1 is SQVTM and CDR2 ANQGSEA. This CDR3 has 11 amino acids. The germline V and J ends were trimmed by 3 bases and 12 bases, with 14 bases remaining between them. General study findings and limits: An increase in diversity followed ART, yet levels stayed below transplant donor controls. Blood, drawn from about 2004 to 2017, may reflect older ART regimens.

A remark on this clone: Its antigen is not identified.

PBMC samples from each donor numbered at least one pre-ART and at least two post-ART. The authors ran the immunoSEQ assay, v3.0, at survey level. For each individual sample, sequencing targeted roughly 40,000-50,000 T-cell genomes. Profiled with immunoSEQ multiplex PCR; TCRdb holds only in-frame clones, not every one. The sample lists around 35,000 clones; about 95% were seen once. The sequencing used unsorted PBMCs, collected 6.6 years after starting antiretroviral therapy. The chain carries TRBV29-1 and TRBJ1-1, with D tentatively TRBD1 (6 bases). This receptor was taken from a man aged 30 to 39 with HIV. The CDR3 region is CSVEWGLVTFF. The CDR3 coding sequence is TGCAGCGTTGAGTGGGGGCTTGTGACTTTCTTT.